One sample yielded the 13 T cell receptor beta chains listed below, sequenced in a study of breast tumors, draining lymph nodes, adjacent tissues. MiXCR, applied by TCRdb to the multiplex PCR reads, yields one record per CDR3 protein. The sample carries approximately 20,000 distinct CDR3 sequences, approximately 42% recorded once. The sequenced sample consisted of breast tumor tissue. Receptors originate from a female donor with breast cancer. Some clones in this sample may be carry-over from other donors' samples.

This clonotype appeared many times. The CDR3 DNA reads TGTGCCACCAGTGACTCTGGGACTAGCAGCCTCAATGAGCAGTTCTTC. Encoded protein: CATSDSGTSSLNEQFF. The chain couples TRBV24-1 to TRBJ2-1, with TRBD2 identical over 9 bases. The CDR3 runs to 16 residues. The J segment lost 6 bases and the V segment lost 4 bases, leaving 9 bases of the junction unmatched. Germline assignment: CDR1 KGHDR and CDR2 SFDVKD.

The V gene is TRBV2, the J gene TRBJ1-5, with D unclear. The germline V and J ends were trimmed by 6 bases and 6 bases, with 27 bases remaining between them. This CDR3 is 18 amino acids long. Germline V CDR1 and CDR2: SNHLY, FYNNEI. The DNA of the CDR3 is TGTGCCAGCAGCGCTACGCTTACCGACCCCCAAAGGCGTCAGCCCCAGCATTTT. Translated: CASSATLTDPQRRQPQHF.

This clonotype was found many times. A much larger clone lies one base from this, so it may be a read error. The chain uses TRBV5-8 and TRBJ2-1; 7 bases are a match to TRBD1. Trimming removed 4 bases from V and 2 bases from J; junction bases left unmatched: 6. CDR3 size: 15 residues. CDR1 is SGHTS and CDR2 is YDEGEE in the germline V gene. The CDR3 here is CASSPGQATYNEQFF. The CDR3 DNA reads TGTGCCAGCAGCCCCGGACAGGCAACCTACAATGAGCAGTTCTTC.

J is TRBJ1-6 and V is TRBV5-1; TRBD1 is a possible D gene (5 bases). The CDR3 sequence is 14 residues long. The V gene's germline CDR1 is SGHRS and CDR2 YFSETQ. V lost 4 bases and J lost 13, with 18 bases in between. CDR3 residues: CASSPAGGFSPLHF. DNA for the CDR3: TGCGCCAGCAGCCCCGCGGGGGGATTTTCCCCCCTCCACTTT.

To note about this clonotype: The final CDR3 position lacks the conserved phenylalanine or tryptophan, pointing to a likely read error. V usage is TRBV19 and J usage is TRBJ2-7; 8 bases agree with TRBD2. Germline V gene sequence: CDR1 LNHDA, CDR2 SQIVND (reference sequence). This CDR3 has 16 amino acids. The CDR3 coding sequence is TGTGCCAGTGGTATTGGGCTAGCGGGCCTCTCCTACGAGCAGTACTCC. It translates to CASGIGLAGLSYEQYS.

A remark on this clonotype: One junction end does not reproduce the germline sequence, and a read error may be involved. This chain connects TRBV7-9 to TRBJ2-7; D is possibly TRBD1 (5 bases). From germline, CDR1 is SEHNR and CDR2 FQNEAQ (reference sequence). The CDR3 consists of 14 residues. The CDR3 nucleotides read TGTGCCAGCAGCGCGACAGCATTCCCCTATGAGCAGTACTTC. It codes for CASSATAFPYEQYF.

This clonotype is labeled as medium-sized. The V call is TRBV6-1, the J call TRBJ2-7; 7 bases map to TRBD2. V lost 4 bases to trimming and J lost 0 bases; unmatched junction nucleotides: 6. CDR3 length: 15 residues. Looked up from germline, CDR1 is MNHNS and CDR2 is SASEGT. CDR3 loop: CASSASGVSSYEQYF. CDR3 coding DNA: TGTGCCAGCAGTGCCAGCGGGGTCAGCTCCTACGAGCAGTACTTC.

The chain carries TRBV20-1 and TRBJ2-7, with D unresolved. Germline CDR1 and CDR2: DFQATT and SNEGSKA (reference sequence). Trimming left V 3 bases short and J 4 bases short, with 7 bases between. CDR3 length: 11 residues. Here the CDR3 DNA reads TGCAGTGCTAGTCAGGCTTACGAGCAGTACGTC. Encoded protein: CSASQAYEQYV.

The CDR3 loop is CASSAGTDYSADTQYF. The DNA of the CDR3 is TGTGCCAGCAGCGCCGGAACAGATTATAGCGCAGATACGCAGTATTTT. V gene TRBV11-3 combines with J gene TRBJ2-3, with a possible D match to TRBD2 (5 bases). V shed 5 bases and J shed 4 bases, with 19 bases lying between them. This CDR3 contains 16 residues. Germline CDR1 reads SGHNT; CDR2 reads YENEEA.

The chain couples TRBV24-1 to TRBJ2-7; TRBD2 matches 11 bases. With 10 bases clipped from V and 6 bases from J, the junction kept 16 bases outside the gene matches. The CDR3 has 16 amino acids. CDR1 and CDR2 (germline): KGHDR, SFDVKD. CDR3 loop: CATAEMELAGVVEQYF. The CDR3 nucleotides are TGTGCCACAGCGGAGATGGAACTAGCGGGAGTGGTCGAGCAGTACTTC.

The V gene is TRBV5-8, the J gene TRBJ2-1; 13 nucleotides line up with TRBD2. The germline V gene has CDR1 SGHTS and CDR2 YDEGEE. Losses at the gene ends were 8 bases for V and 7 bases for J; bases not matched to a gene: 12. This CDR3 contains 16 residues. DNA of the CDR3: TGTGCCAGTTACCCCTCGGGACTAGCGGGAATAAATGAGCAGTTCTTC. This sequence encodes CASYPSGLAGINEQFF.

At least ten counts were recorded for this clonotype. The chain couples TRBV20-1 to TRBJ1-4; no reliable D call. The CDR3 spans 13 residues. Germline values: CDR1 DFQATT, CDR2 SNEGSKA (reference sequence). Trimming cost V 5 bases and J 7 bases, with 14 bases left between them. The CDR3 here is CSAFQKAGEKLFF. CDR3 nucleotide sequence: TGCAGTGCTTTCCAGAAAGCGGGTGAAAAACTGTTTTTT.

CDR3 region: CSANYGYTF. The CDR3 bases are TGCAGTGCTAACTATGGCTACACCTTC. This chain connects TRBV20-1 to TRBJ1-2; D remains unclear. Germline V gene lookup returns CDR1 DFQATT and CDR2 SNEGSKA (reference sequence). The CDR3 consists of 9 residues. With 4 bases removed from V and 3 bases from J, the gap between germline ends came to 0 bases.